This T cell receptor beta chain comes out of a study of early T cells in non-severe SARS-CoV-2 infection. Study summary: Sequencing targeted bulk RNA from unsorted whole blood, leaving chains unpaired.

Each single cDNA molecule received a unique molecular identifier. TCRdb reprocessed the 5' RACE reads with MiXCR, giving one entry per CDR3 protein. The table shows around 37,000 distinct CDR3 sequences, with about 9.9% occurring only once. This CDR3 spans 14 amino acids. Per the germline V gene, CDR1 is SQVTM and CDR2 is ANQGSEA. Trimming pared 4 bases from V and 7 bases from J, leaving 16 bases between. This clonotype was observed at least ten times. The antigen is unknown. General study results and limits: Reliance on VDJdb matching favored anti-spike CD8 responses; private and CD4 specificities were missed.

V gene TRBV29-1 combines with J gene TRBJ1-4; D is unresolved. This sequence was found in an adult who was a healthcare worker with PCR-confirmed SARS-CoV-2 infection or an uninfected control (not recorded which). The sequenced material came from whole blood. The CDR3 nucleotides are TGCAGCGTTGTCCCCGGAGACCTTAGTGAAAAACTGTTTTTT. Protein product: CSVVPGDLSEKLFF.